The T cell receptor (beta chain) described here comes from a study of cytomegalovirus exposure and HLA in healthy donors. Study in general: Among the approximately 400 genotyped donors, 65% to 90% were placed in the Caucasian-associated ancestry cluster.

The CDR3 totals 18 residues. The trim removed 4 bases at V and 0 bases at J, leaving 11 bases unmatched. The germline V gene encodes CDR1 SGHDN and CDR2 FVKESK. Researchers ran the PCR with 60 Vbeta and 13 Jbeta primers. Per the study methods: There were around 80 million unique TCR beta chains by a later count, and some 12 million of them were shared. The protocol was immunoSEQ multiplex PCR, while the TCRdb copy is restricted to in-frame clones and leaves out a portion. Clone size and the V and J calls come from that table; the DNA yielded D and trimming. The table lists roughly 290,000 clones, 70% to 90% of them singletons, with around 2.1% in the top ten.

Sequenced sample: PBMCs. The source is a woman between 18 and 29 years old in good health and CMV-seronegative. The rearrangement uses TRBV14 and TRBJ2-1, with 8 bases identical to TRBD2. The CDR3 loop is CASSRPIAGQSSYNEQFF. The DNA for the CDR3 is TGTGCCAGCAGCCGACCGATAGCGGGGCAGAGCTCCTACAATGAGCAGTTCTTC.